Below are 23 T cell receptor beta chains sequenced from a single sample in a study of T cell repertoires in cytomegalovirus infection. One entry per CDR3 protein results from TCRdb running MiXCR on the reads. The data show about 300,000 distinct CDR3 sequences, 9.6% seen once. Sequenced input: PBMCs. The receptors originated from a human donor in good health (CMV status not recorded). Some clones in this sample may be carry-over from other donors' samples.

This clonotype appeared many times. The rearrangement joins TRBV24-1 to TRBJ2-7; D remains ambiguous. Trimming took 3 bases from V and 2 from J, leaving 19 bases between them. The length of the CDR3 is 17 residues. Germline V gene lookup returns CDR1 KGHDR and CDR2 SFDVKD. Written as DNA, the CDR3 is TGTGCCACCAGTGATGCGAGGACCGATCTAAAACCCTACGAGCAGTACGTC. Protein product: CATSDARTDLKPYEQYV.

This clonotype occurred many times. The chain joins TRBV7-2 to TRBJ2-6, with TRBD1 identical over 9 bases. CDR1 and CDR2 from the germline V gene are SGHTA and FQGNSA. This CDR3 contains 16 residues. With 4 bases clipped from V and 2 bases from J, the junction kept 3 bases outside the gene matches. Here the CDR3 reads CASSSGTGTGANVLTF. The CDR3 nucleotides read TGTGCCAGCAGCTCAGGGACAGGGACTGGGGCCAACGTCCTGACTTTC.

This clonotype was observed many times. DNA of the CDR3: TGTGCCAGCAGTTTTGGTTATTATCCAGCCTACGAGCAGTACTTC. Its translation is CASSFGYYPAYEQYF. The chain is built from TRBV12-3 or TRBV12-4 and TRBJ2-7; D call uncertain. This CDR3 has 15 residues. V lost 3 bases, J lost 2 bases, and 14 bases lay in between.

This clonotype was seen repeatedly, ten times or more. The chain uses TRBV7-2 and TRBJ2-2; 7 bases map to TRBD1. There are 18 residues in the CDR3. Germline V gene sequence: CDR1 SGHTA, CDR2 FQGNSA. The junction had 10 bases not matched to a gene; V was cut back by 1 base and J by 2 bases. The CDR3 here is CASSLGGRDSFNTGELFF. CDR3 DNA: TGTGCCAGCAGCTTAGGGGGCAGGGACAGCTTTAACACCGGGGAGCTGTTTTTT.

This clonotype came up many times. The chain is built from TRBV14 and TRBJ1-1; no clear D gene. V lost 4 bases to trimming and J lost 3 bases, with 9 bases between them. The germline V gene has CDR1 SGHDN and CDR2 FVKESK. This CDR3 is built from 13 residues. CDR3 nucleotide sequence: TGTGCCAGCAGCCTTGTGGCCTACACTGAAGCTTTCTTT. Translated: CASSLVAYTEAFF.

The rearrangement links TRBV12-3 or TRBV12-4 to TRBJ2-6; 11 positions match TRBD2. CDR3 length: 19 residues. The ends lost 6 bases at V and 0 bases at J; junction bases unmatched: 10. The CDR3 loop reads CASSPSLAGDPSGANVLTF. In nucleotides, the CDR3 is TGTGCCAGCAGCCCTTCACTAGCGGGGGACCCCTCTGGGGCCAACGTCCTGACTTTC.

This clonotype has ten or more counts. The gene calls are TRBV20-1 and TRBJ2-7; D ambiguous. Germline CDR1 DFQATT, CDR2 SNEGSKA (reference sequence). The CDR3 totals 13 residues. Between the trimmed V and J ends, which lost 3 bases and 0 bases, there was a span of 9 bases. Written as DNA, the CDR3 is TGCAGTGCTAGGACCTACAACTCCTACGAGCAGTACGTC. It is translated as CSARTYNSYEQYV.

The count of this clonotype is one. This may be a read error, as it is one base from a much larger clone. The chain uses TRBV2 and TRBJ1-4; D gene uncertain. The CDR3 extends over 14 amino acids. Trimming removed 8 bases from V and 7 bases from J, with 17 bases in between. CDR1 SNHLY and CDR2 FYNNEI come from the germline V gene. CDR3 DNA: TGTGCCAGCCTTGTAGGAGAGGGTCCTGAAAAACTGTTTTTT. Translated, it gives CASLVGEGPEKLFF.

Concerning this clonotype: Relative to the germline gene, one junction end is altered; a read error may explain this. The gene calls are TRBV15 and TRBJ2-2; D remains ambiguous. CDR1 LNHNV and CDR2 YYDKDF come from the germline V gene (reference sequence). CDR3 length equals 12 residues. CDR3 nucleotide sequence: TGTGCCACCATCAGAAACACCGGGGAGCTGTTTTTT. Amino acids: CATIRNTGELFF.

With respect to this clonotype: Since no conserved phenylalanine or tryptophan closes the CDR3, a read error is the likely cause. The chain has TRBV29-1 and TRBJ1-2, with D uncertain. V was pared by 3 bases and J by 6 bases, with 20 bases between. Germline V lookup: CDR1 SQVTM, CDR2 ANQGSEA. CDR3 length: 15 residues. CDR3 protein: CSVDLASSGINGYTS. Written as DNA, the CDR3 is TGCAGCGTTGATTTGGCTAGTTCGGGGATTAATGGCTACACCTCC.

This clonotype was recorded at least ten times. The J gene is TRBJ2-5, the V gene TRBV28; tentatively, D is TRBD2 (7 bases). Trimming left V 3 bases short and J 5 bases short, with 19 bases between. Germline V gene sequence: CDR1 MDHEN, CDR2 SYDVKM. This CDR3 comprises 16 residues. As DNA, the CDR3 is TGTGCCAGCAGTTTGGGGGGGGGCGCGCGCGCGGAGACCCAGTACTTC. Translation gives CASSLGGGARAETQYF.

This clonotype was seen at least ten times. The chain has TRBV28 and TRBJ1-5; 12 nucleotides align to TRBD1. CDR1 and CDR2 from the germline V gene are MDHEN and SYDVKM. The trim removed 5 bases at V and 5 bases at J, leaving 4 bases unmatched. This CDR3 is built from 15 residues. The CDR3 is CASSQGQGADQPQHF. The CDR3 DNA is TGTGCCAGCAGTCAGGGACAGGGGGCTGATCAGCCCCAGCATTTT.

This chain connects TRBV19 to TRBJ1-2; D is possibly TRBD1 (5 bases). Looked up from germline, CDR1 is LNHDA and CDR2 is SQIVND (reference sequence). The CDR3 contains 13 residues. Trimming removed 3 bases from V and 8 bases from J, with 13 bases in between. The CDR3 DNA is TGTGCCAGTAGTATGGGGGACGCCGGAGGCTACACCTTC. Protein product: CASSMGDAGGYTF.

To note about this clonotype: With a much larger clone just one base away, this may be a read error. The chain recombines TRBV5-1 with TRBJ1-1; tentative D call: TRBD1 (6 bases). Germline V gene sequence: CDR1 SGHRS, CDR2 YFSETQ. V dropped 2 bases and J dropped 4 bases, with 15 bases sitting between them. CDR3 size: 15 residues. CDR3 loop: CASSFTEGVATEAFF. The CDR3, as DNA: TGCGCCAGCAGCTTCACGGAGGGGGTAGCCACTGAAGCTTTCTTT.

This clonotype was seen repeatedly, ten times or more. The chain has TRBV11-1 and TRBJ2-2, with TRBD1 matching 8 bases. There are 16 residues in the CDR3. Germline V gene sequence: CDR1 SGHAT, CDR2 FQDESV (reference sequence). The V gene end was trimmed by 3 bases and the J gene end by 4 bases; junction bases not matched to a gene: 7. CDR3 sequence reads: CASSFYGQGPTGELFF. The CDR3 coding sequence is TGTGCCAGCAGCTTCTACGGACAGGGTCCCACCGGGGAGCTGTTTTTT.

This clonotype has at least ten counts. This rearrangement joins TRBV20-1 to TRBJ2-3; possible D gene TRBD1, 5 bases. Deletions cut 6 bases from V and 1 base from J, with 17 bases between. Germline V lookup: CDR1 DFQATT, CDR2 SNEGSKA (reference sequence). The CDR3 covers 15 residues. Here the CDR3 reads CSAEIGAAGTDTQYF. The CDR3 bases are TGCAGTGCCGAGATAGGGGCTGCAGGCACAGATACGCAGTATTTT.

This sequence joins TRBV20-1 and TRBJ1-2, with D possibly TRBD1 on 5 matching bases. Germline CDR1 and CDR2: DFQATT and SNEGSKA (reference sequence). The CDR3 spans 12 residues. Trimming left V 6 bases short and J 4 bases short, with 12 bases between. For the CDR3, the DNA is TGCAGTGCCTCAGGGAAAATCTATGGCTACACCTTC. This gives the protein CSASGKIYGYTF.

This clonotype was observed at least ten times. The rearrangement links TRBV28 to TRBJ2-5, with unresolved D. CDR1 is MDHEN, CDR2 SYDVKM, per germline. CDR3 length: 14 amino acids. Between the trimmed V and J ends, which lost 5 bases and 2 bases, there was a span of 12 bases. The CDR3 is CASSPGRRQETQYF. DNA for the CDR3: TGTGCCAGCAGTCCCGGACGGCGGCAAGAGACCCAGTACTTC. Based on the CDR3 plus reference TRBV28 and TRBJ2-5, the full variable domain is DVKVTQSSRYLVKRTGEKVFLECVQDMDHENMFWYRQDPGLGLRLIYFSYDVKMKEKGDIPEGYSVSREKKERFSLILESASTNQTSMYLCASSPGRRQETQYFGPGTRLLVL.

This clonotype was picked up many times. This chain joins TRBV20-1 and TRBJ1-2; 7 bases fit TRBD1. V lost 4 bases to trimming and J lost 5 bases; unmatched junction nucleotides: 10. Germline CDR1 and CDR2: DFQATT and SNEGSKA (reference sequence). The CDR3 consists of 14 residues. The CDR3 region has the DNA TGCAGTGCTACAGTGGAAGGGGGCGGTTATGGCTACACCTTC. Protein: CSATVEGGGYGYTF.

This clonotype was counted many times. This chain connects TRBV7-2 to TRBJ2-5, with TRBD2 identical over 7 bases. Germline V gene lookup returns CDR1 SGHTA and CDR2 FQGNSA. V shed 1 base and J 6 bases; nucleotides not matched to a gene: 11. The CDR3 is 16 residues long. CDR3 protein: CASSLVRAGRVKTQYF. As DNA, the CDR3 is TGTGCCAGCAGCTTAGTAAGGGCAGGGAGGGTTAAGACCCAGTACTTC.

Many counts were recorded for this clonotype. The chain couples TRBV7-6 to TRBJ1-4; TRBD1 matches 8 bases. The CDR3 runs to 19 residues. CDR1 SGHVS and CDR2 FNYEAQ come from the germline V gene. The J segment lost 0 bases and the V segment lost 5 bases, leaving 14 bases of the junction unmatched. CDR3 DNA sequence: TGTGCCAGCAGCCCAGACAGGGGACGCTTGTATGCAACTAATGAAAAACTGTTTTTT. This gives the protein CASSPDRGRLYATNEKLFF.

This clonotype has a count of ten or more. V and J are TRBV20-1 and TRBJ1-6; weak D call: TRBD1 (6 bases). Germline values: CDR1 DFQATT, CDR2 SNEGSKA (reference sequence). V was trimmed by 0 bases and J by 10 bases, leaving 19 bases between them. This CDR3 spans 16 amino acids. The chain's CDR3 is CSARDPKGGRISPLHF. The CDR3 DNA reads TGCAGTGCTAGAGATCCTAAGGGGGGGAGGATCTCACCCCTCCACTTT.

In this sample, this clonotype turned up many times. J is TRBJ1-4 and V is TRBV7-8, with D possibly matching TRBD1 (5 bases). Trimming took 1 base from V and 14 from J, leaving 11 bases between them. Germline loops: CDR1 SGHVS, CDR2 FQNEAQ. The CDR3 loop spans 12 amino acids. Here the CDR3 DNA reads TGTGCCAGCAGCTTAGGGGGGGAGGGCCTGTTTTTT. Residues: CASSLGGEGLFF.